Following are 6 T cell receptor beta chains from one sample sequenced in a study of blood T cell repertoires in COVID-19. Measured with immunoSEQ multiplex PCR; TCRdb has only the in-frame clones, and not every one. There are 200,000 to 250,000 clones in the sample; roughly nine tenths occur only once, and 3% to 3.5% lies in the top ten. The sample consisted of peripheral blood. The source is a man aged 18 to 29 with active or convalescent COVID-19.

The genes are TRBV30 and TRBJ1-6, with TRBD1 matching over 11 bases. This CDR3 contains 16 residues. V shed 2 bases, J shed 9 bases, and the junction held 9 bases outside the gene matches. Germline V gives CDR1 GTSNPN, CDR2 SVGIG (reference sequence). CDR3 residues: CAWSPIGQGASSPLHF. In DNA form, the CDR3 reads TGTGCCTGGAGTCCAATAGGACAGGGGGCGAGTTCACCCCTCCACTTT.

V gene TRBV5-1 combines with J gene TRBJ2-5; 9 bases agree with TRBD1. The CDR3 is 14 amino acids. Per germline, CDR1 SGHRS and CDR2 YFSETQ. V gave up 4 bases and J gave up 1 base; unmatched junction bases: 2. In DNA form, the CDR3 reads TGCGCCAGCAGCGCGACAGGGGGCCAAGAGACCCAGTACTTC. Translation gives CASSATGGQETQYF.

This clone was detected once. V is TRBV6-6 and J is TRBJ1-1, with TRBD1 matching 8 bases. The trim removed 5 bases at V and 1 base at J, leaving 6 bases unmatched. The CDR3 covers 15 residues. Per germline, CDR1 MNHNY and CDR2 SVGAGI (reference sequence). CDR3 DNA sequence: TGTGCCAGCAGTACCCGAGACAGGGGGAACACTGAAGCTTTCTTT. It translates to CASSTRDRGNTEAFF.

The gene calls are TRBV28 and TRBJ2-7, with D perhaps matching TRBD2 (6 bases). Germline values: CDR1 MDHEN, CDR2 SYDVKM. This CDR3 spans 13 amino acids. Trimming cost V 4 bases and J 7 bases, with 14 bases left between them. CDR3 residues: CASSSPGLPEQYF. The CDR3 DNA follows: TGTGCCAGCAGTTCACCGGGACTCCCTGAGCAGTACTTC.

The chain couples TRBV7-2 to TRBJ2-5; D possibly corresponds to TRBD2 (5 bases). V shed 6 bases and J shed 3 bases, with 17 bases lying between them. Germline V gene lookup returns CDR1 SGHTA and CDR2 FQGNSA. The CDR3 has 15 amino acids. The CDR3 region has the DNA TGTGCCAGCAGGTTGAGTCTCGGAGGAAAAGAGACCCAGTACTTC. Translated: CASRLSLGGKETQYF.

The rearrangement uses TRBV6-5 and TRBJ1-1; 7 bases align to TRBD1. Per the germline V gene, CDR1 is MNHEY and CDR2 is SVGAGI. V was clipped by 5 bases and J by 3 bases; unmatched bases: 9. This CDR3 spans 15 amino acids. CDR3 region: CASSTVDRVHTEAFF. CDR3 bases: TGTGCCAGCAGTACAGTCGACAGGGTTCACACTGAAGCTTTCTTT.